A single sample gave rise to the 27 T cell receptor beta chains below, sequenced in a study of shared clonotypes between healthy human individuals. TCRdb keeps only in-frame clones here, not all; method: immunoSEQ multiplex PCR. The top ten hold less than 1.5% of the sample, which has roughly 1,800,000 clones, about 95% seen once. Naive-designated CD8 cells lacked CD45RO, were positively enriched for CCR7, and omitted terminally differentiated effector memory CD45RA+ cells. The sample comprised naive CD8+ T cells sorted from blood. The receptors originated from a man between 18 and 35 years old in good health.

This clone was counted a single time. The chain links TRBV9 to TRBJ1-5; a possible D gene is TRBD1 (6 bases). The CDR3 length is 15 residues. Germline V lookup: CDR1 SGDLS, CDR2 YYNGEE. Trimming removed 0 bases at V and 5 bases at J, with 12 bases between. The CDR3 DNA is TGTGCCAGCAGCGTAGCCCTAGGGGGGGATCAGCCCCAGCATTTT. This encodes CASSVALGGDQPQHF.

This clone was observed once. This sequence joins TRBV27 and TRBJ2-7, with D possibly TRBD2 on 5 matching bases. Trimming removed 2 bases at V and 5 bases at J, with 19 bases between. Germline V gene sequence: CDR1 MNHEY, CDR2 SMNVEV (reference sequence). The length of the CDR3 is 16 residues. This CDR3 reads CASSLIWVEGIHEQYF. In nucleotides, the CDR3 is TGTGCCAGCAGTTTAATTTGGGTTGAGGGCATCCACGAGCAGTACTTC.

The chain employs TRBV12-5 and TRBJ2-7; 9 nucleotides match TRBD1. The germline gives CDR1 LGHNT, CDR2 FRNRAP. J was trimmed by 5 bases and V by 3 bases; bases with no gene match: 11. The CDR3 spans 16 residues. CDR3 DNA: TGTGCTAGTGGTTTTACCGTGGGACAGGGAGAGGACGAGCAGTACTTC. Residues: CASGFTVGQGEDEQYF.

The chain has TRBV2 and TRBJ2-1; no definite D call. The CDR3 totals 10 residues. Per the germline V gene, CDR1 is SNHLY and CDR2 is FYNNEI. Trimming removed 7 bases from V and 11 bases from J, with 9 bases in between. This chain's CDR3 is CASNPPQQFF. The CDR3 nucleotides read TGTGCCAGCAATCCACCTCAGCAGTTCTTC.

This CDR3 reads CASSKEGEGLTFDSGNTIYF. CDR3 bases: TGTGCCAGCAGCAAAGAAGGGGAAGGCCTCACTTTTGACTCTGGAAACACCATATATTTT. The rearrangement joins TRBV21-1 to TRBJ1-3; TRBD1, the table's D call, lacks a check against the DNA. TRBV21-1 represents a pseudogene. The CDR3 sequence is 20 residues long.

V gene TRBV13 combines with J gene TRBJ2-3, with unresolved D. CDR3 size: 14 residues. CDR1 PRHDT and CDR2 FYEKMQ come from the germline V gene (reference sequence). V dropped 3 bases and J dropped 2 bases, with 9 bases sitting between them. The CDR3 loop reads CASSFGGNTDTQYF. CDR3 DNA sequence: TGTGCCAGCAGCTTTGGTGGGAACACAGATACGCAGTATTTT.

The V gene is TRBV7-2, the J gene TRBJ1-2; D not certain. With 1 base removed from V and 13 bases from J, the gap between germline ends came to 10 bases. Germline loops: CDR1 SGHTA, CDR2 FQGNSA. The CDR3 is 11 amino acids. The CDR3 loop reads CASSLVESSTF. CDR3 DNA sequence: TGTGCCAGCAGCTTAGTGGAGAGCAGCACCTTC.

This chain uses TRBV11-2 with TRBJ2-1; D is undetermined. This CDR3 contains 16 residues. V lost 2 bases and J 2 bases, leaving 13 bases between the germline ends. Germline V gene sequence: CDR1 SGHAT, CDR2 FQNNGV. CDR3 bases: TGTGCCAGCAGCTTAAGTTTCCCCCCTCCCTACAATGAGCAGTTCTTC. Translating it yields CASSLSFPPPYNEQFF.

Turning to this clone: At the DNA level, this CDR3 is encoded by other sequences in the same sample as well. The rearrangement joins TRBV6-5 to TRBJ2-7; either TRBD1 or TRBD2 may fit D (5 bases each). Deletions cut 5 bases from V and 3 bases from J, with 11 bases between. The CDR3 has 13 amino acids. Germline V gives CDR1 MNHEY, CDR2 SVGAGI. CDR3: CASSPGTGYEQYF. CDR3 bases: TGTGCCAGCAGTCCCGGGACGGGCTACGAGCAGTACTTC.

The chain uses TRBV28 and TRBJ1-6; no clear D gene. The CDR3 is 11 residues long. The V end was cut by 3 bases, the J end by 16 bases, with 10 bases between. Germline V CDR1 and CDR2: MDHEN, SYDVKM. CDR3 DNA sequence: TGTGCCAGCAGTTTTGGACTGGAGCTCCACTTT. Its translation: CASSFGLELHF.

Turning to this clone: Other DNA sequences in this sample translate to the same CDR3. The chain is built from TRBV5-1 and TRBJ2-7, with D unresolved. Germline values: CDR1 SGHRS, CDR2 YFSETQ. The CDR3 length is 12 residues. Trimming removed 0 bases from V and 5 bases from J, with 6 bases in between. CDR3 sequence: CASSLDGNEQYF. In DNA form, the CDR3 reads TGCGCCAGCAGCTTGGATGGAAACGAGCAGTACTTC.

The chain employs TRBV28 and TRBJ2-7; D may be TRBD1 (6 bases). The CDR3 has 17 amino acids. V dropped 2 bases and J dropped 5 bases, with 22 bases sitting between them. The V gene's germline CDR1 is MDHEN and CDR2 SYDVKM. In nucleotides, the CDR3 is TGTGCCAGCAGTTTACCTATCATGACAGGCGAGAGAGACGAGCAGTACTTC. Amino acids: CASSLPIMTGERDEQYF.

V usage is TRBV6-5 and J usage is TRBJ2-3, with a possible D match to TRBD2 (5 bases). The germline CDR1 and CDR2 sequences are MNHEY and SVGAGI. Trimming left V 2 bases short and J 1 base short, with 7 bases between. The CDR3 extends over 14 amino acids. CDR3 in amino acids: CASSYDGGTDTQYF. The CDR3 nucleotides are TGTGCCAGCAGTTACGACGGGGGCACAGATACGCAGTATTTT.

V gene TRBV27 combines with J gene TRBJ1-5; D gene unclear. Germline V gene lookup returns CDR1 MNHEY and CDR2 SMNVEV (reference sequence). The ends were cut back, 7 bases at V and 0 bases at J, with 10 bases in the middle. The CDR3 is made up of 14 amino acids. CDR3 DNA sequence: TGTGCCAGCACGCCAAACCATAGCAATCAGCCCCAGCATTTT. Translating gives CASTPNHSNQPQHF.

This chain links TRBV7-8 with TRBJ1-5, with a tentative D call TRBD1 (6 bases). The germline V and J ends were trimmed by 5 bases and 4 bases, with 15 bases remaining between them. Germline-derived CDR1 and CDR2 are SGHVS and FQNEAQ. This CDR3 has 15 residues. The CDR3 DNA reads TGTGCCAGCAGCCCCCCGGGGGGGGCGAATCAGCCCCAGCATTTT. It encodes CASSPPGGANQPQHF.

The CDR3 region is CASSVVREATDTQYF. In nucleotides, the CDR3 is TGTGCCAGCAGCGTAGTCAGGGAAGCCACAGATACGCAGTATTTT. The chain combines TRBV9 with TRBJ2-3; a possible D gene is TRBD1 (5 bases). Trimming pared 0 bases from V and 2 bases from J, leaving 10 bases between. Germline CDR1 reads SGDLS; CDR2 reads YYNGEE. The length of the CDR3 is 15 residues.

The J gene is TRBJ2-5, the V gene TRBV13; 15 positions agree with TRBD2. The CDR3 has 16 residues. V lost 1 base, J lost 4 bases, and 1 base stayed unmatched. Germline V lookup: CDR1 PRHDT, CDR2 FYEKMQ (reference sequence). The CDR3, as DNA: TGTGCCAGCAGCTTAGCGGGACTAGCGGGAGGAGAGACCCAGTACTTC. Its translation is CASSLAGLAGGETQYF.

This rearrangement joins TRBV27 to TRBJ2-3, with TRBD2 as a possible D gene (7 bases). Trimming took off 6 bases at V and 2 bases at J, with 18 bases between the two ends. CDR3 length equals 16 residues. Germline V gene lookup returns CDR1 MNHEY and CDR2 SMNVEV (reference sequence). CDR3 protein: CASRQGFGGHTDTQYF. Written as DNA, the CDR3 is TGTGCCAGCAGGCAGGGCTTCGGGGGGCACACAGATACGCAGTATTTT.

This sequence joins TRBV5-5 and TRBJ2-7, with 7 bases matching TRBD1. The CDR3 is made up of 13 amino acids. CDR1 and CDR2 (germline): SGHKS, YYEKEE (reference sequence). Unmatched junction bases numbered 2, after V lost 1 base and J lost 4 bases. CDR3 amino acids: CASSLRGPYEQYF. The CDR3 region has the DNA TGTGCCAGCAGCTTGAGGGGGCCATACGAGCAGTACTTC.

The chain recombines TRBV7-8 with TRBJ2-7, with TRBD1 matching over 7 bases. Germline V gene data show CDR1 as SGHVS and CDR2 as FQNEAQ. The CDR3 sequence is 16 residues long. Unmatched junction bases numbered 9, after V lost 3 bases and J lost 1 base. CDR3 residues: CASSFPKGTVSYEQYF. The CDR3 DNA is TGTGCCAGCAGCTTCCCCAAAGGGACAGTGTCCTACGAGCAGTACTTC.

The J gene is TRBJ2-1, the V gene TRBV7-9; 8 bases fit TRBD1. The ends lost 8 bases at V and 9 bases at J; junction bases unmatched: 12. CDR1 is SEHNR, CDR2 FQNEAQ, per germline (reference sequence). The CDR3 covers 14 residues. The CDR3 DNA reads TGTGCCAGCGGAGACGGACAGGGCATTTTTGAGCAGTTCTTC. This gives the protein CASGDGQGIFEQFF.

This clone was recorded a few times. V gene TRBV2 combines with J gene TRBJ2-2, with D unresolved. CDR1 SNHLY and CDR2 FYNNEI come from the germline V gene. Trimming pared 6 bases from V and 1 base from J, leaving 3 bases between. The CDR3 extends over 12 amino acids. DNA of the CDR3: TGTGCCAGCAGGTTGAACACCGGGGAGCTGTTTTTT. As protein: CASRLNTGELFF.

The chain carries TRBV6-5 and TRBJ1-6, with 7 bases that match TRBD1. This CDR3 is 14 amino acids long. Germline trimming cut 2 bases from V and 11 bases from J; bases unmatched to any gene: 6. Germline lookup yields CDR1 MNHEY and CDR2 SVGAGI. As DNA, the CDR3 is TGTGCCAGCAGTTACGGGACAGCACAGCCACCCCTCCACTTT. It translates to CASSYGTAQPPLHF.

The V and J genes are TRBV6-6 and TRBJ1-2; D not certain. Trimming took off 7 bases at V and 7 bases at J, with 16 bases between the two ends. From germline, CDR1 is MNHNY and CDR2 SVGAGI (reference sequence). This CDR3 comprises 13 residues. This chain's CDR3 is CASTPGGEAGYTF. CDR3 sequence (DNA): TGTGCCAGCACCCCCGGTGGGGAGGCTGGCTACACCTTC.

Remarks on this clone: The same CDR3 also results from other DNA sequences found in this sample. The gene calls are TRBV4-1 and TRBJ2-7; 9 bases are shared with TRBD2. Germline V lookup: CDR1 MGHRA, CDR2 YSYEKL. The CDR3 loop spans 15 amino acids. Trimming cost V 1 base and J 3 bases; bases outside gene matches: 4. CDR3 sequence: CASSQVSSGSYEQYF. CDR3 nucleotide sequence: TGCGCCAGCAGCCAAGTTAGTAGCGGGAGCTACGAGCAGTACTTC.

The chain employs TRBV11-2 and TRBJ2-1, with D tentatively TRBD2 (6 bases). There are 14 residues in the CDR3. V lost 5 bases, J lost 6 bases, and 14 bases lay in between. Germline lookup yields CDR1 SGHAT and CDR2 FQNNGV. This chain's CDR3 is CASSQSSGGNEQFF. The CDR3 nucleotides read TGTGCCAGCAGCCAAAGTAGCGGTGGCAATGAGCAGTTCTTC.

Concerning this clone itself: In the same sample, other DNA sequences code for this CDR3. V and J are TRBV4-3 and TRBJ2-7; weak D call: TRBD1 (5 bases). The CDR3 length is 16 residues. CDR1 LGHNA and CDR2 YSLEER come from the germline V gene. V lost 0 bases, J lost 0 bases, and 12 bases lay in between. The CDR3, as DNA: TGCGCCAGCAGCCAAGATCTAGGGGCCAGCTCCTACGAGCAGTACTTC. Residues: CASSQDLGASSYEQYF.